The rows below give T cell receptor beta chains drawn from one sample of a study of beta chain features in type 1 diabetes. The protocol was immunoSEQ multiplex PCR, while the TCRdb copy is restricted to in-frame clones and leaves out a portion. The sample has 310,000 or so clones; roughly 8.8% are singletons. Material for sequencing was central memory CD4+ T cells from blood. These receptors originate from a man under 40 with type 1 diabetes. The CDR3 runs from the conserved cysteine through the conserved F or W. The D gene is left open where the match is weak. The listing skips clone size in some rows; elsewhere it reads once, few, many or a size class.

d_gene	abundance	j_gene	v_gene	CDR3aa	CDR3nt
NA	few	TRBJ1-1	TRBV9	CASGPGTANTEAFF	TGTGCCAGCGGACCCGGGACGGCGAACACTGAAGCTTTCTTT
NA	few	TRBJ2-3	TRBV21-1	CASSKVGRSLGPDTQYF	TGTGCCAGCAGCAAAGTAGGACGGTCGTTGGGTCCAGATACGCAGTATTTT
NA	few	TRBJ2-6	TRBV19	CASKPPGANVLTF	TGTGCCAGTAAACCCCCTGGGGCCAACGTCCTGACTTTC
NA	few	TRBJ2-1	TRBV28	CASSFYQGYNEQFF	TGTGCCAGCAGTTTTTATCAGGGCTACAATGAGCAGTTCTTC
NA	few	TRBJ2-3	TRBV29-1	CSVDGQNQATQYF	TGCAGCGTTGATGGTCAGAACCAAGCTACGCAGTATTTT
NA	few	TRBJ2-5	TRBV11-2	CASSFRETQYF	TGTGCCAGCAGCTTCAGGGAGACCCAGTACTTC
TRBD2	NA	TRBJ2-3	TRBV5-1	CASSLDPTGGGADTQYF	TGCGCCAGCAGCTTGGACCCTACTGGCGGGGGGGCAGATACGCAGTATTTT
TRBD2	many	TRBJ2-2	TRBV7-8	CASSLELADRELFF	TGTGCCAGCAGCTTAGAACTAGCGGACCGGGAGCTGTTTTTT
NA	few	TRBJ1-1	TRBV6-6	CASSYPGFNTEAFF	TGTGCCAGCAGTTACCCGGGATTCAACACTGAGGCTTTCTTT
TRBD1	many	TRBJ2-7	TRBV10-3	CAISGLGTGAPREQYF	TGTGCCATCAGTGGCCTCGGGACAGGGGCCCCTCGGGAGCAGTACTTC
TRBD1	few	TRBJ1-1	TRBV18	CASSPQWAGGAGTEAFF	TGTGCCAGCTCACCACAGTGGGCAGGGGGCGCGGGCACTGAAGCTTTCTTT
NA	many	TRBJ2-2	TRBV21-1	CASSKDFLAGDGELFF	TGTGCCAGCAGCAAAGATTTCCTAGCGGGGGACGGGGAGCTGTTTTTT
NA	NA	TRBJ2-2	TRBV6-6	CASKQGLNTGELFF	TGTGCCAGCAAGCAGGGGCTGAACACCGGGGAGCTGTTTTTT
NA	NA	TRBJ2-3	TRBV19	CASSPSRGAPDTQYF	TGTGCCAGTAGCCCCAGCAGGGGGGCCCCAGATACGCAGTATTTT
NA	NA	TRBJ1-4	TRBV30	CAWSRDTNEKLFF	TGTGCCTGGAGTCGGGATACTAATGAAAAACTGTTTTTT
NA	many	TRBJ1-6	TRBV7-9	CASSQQQGVGNSPLHF	TGTGCCAGCAGCCAACAACAGGGAGTTGGTAATTCACCCCTCCACTTT
TRBD1	NA	TRBJ1-4	TRBV30	CAWSVLTAGTGGQKLFF	TGTGCCTGGAGTGTATTGACGGCCGGGACAGGGGGCCAAAAACTGTTTTTT
TRBD2	NA	TRBJ2-5	TRBV7-2	CASSSYLAGEETQYF	TGTGCCAGCAGCTCGTACCTAGCGGGGGAAGAGACCCAGTACTTC
NA	NA	TRBJ2-3	TRBV9	CASSLKDTQYF	TGTGCCAGCAGCCTAAAGGATACGCAGTATTTT
NA	few	TRBJ2-5	TRBV6-5	CASSYSGTLQETQYF	TGTGCCAGCAGTTATTCCGGGACCCTCCAAGAGACCCAGTACTTC
NA	few	TRBJ2-7	TRBV7-9	CASSSTGQYEQYF	TGTGCCAGCAGCTCCACCGGACAGTACGAGCAGTACTTC
NA	few	TRBJ2-6	TRBV27	CASSSWSDGANVLTF	TGTGCCAGCAGTAGTTGGAGCGACGGGGCCAACGTCCTGACTTTC
NA	few	TRBJ1-4	TRBV28	CASSFGSTNEKLFF	TGTGCCAGCAGTTTCGGATCAACTAATGAAAAACTGTTTTTT
TRBD2	few	TRBJ2-5	TRBV7-2	CASSLVNPAGGQETQYF	TGTGCCAGCAGCTTAGTAAATCCAGCGGGGGGCCAAGAGACCCAGTACTTC
NA	few	TRBJ2-2	TRBV30	CAWSPPTRGNTGELFF	TGTGCCTGGAGTCCACCCACCAGGGGGAACACCGGGGAGCTGTTTTTT
TRBD2	NA	TRBJ2-1	TRBV5-1	CASSTGTSGYNEQFF	TGCGCCAGCAGCACAGGGACTAGCGGGTACAATGAGCAGTTCTTC
NA	few	TRBJ2-7	TRBV4-3	CARRRAKLAGHEQYF	TGCGCCAGGCGACGGGCGAAACTGGCAGGGCACGAGCAGTACTTC
TRBD2	few	TRBJ2-1	TRBV4-3	CASSHRTSGGVDEQFF	TGCGCCAGCAGCCACCGAACTAGCGGGGGAGTCGATGAGCAGTTCTTC
NA	NA	TRBJ1-6	TRBV11-2	CASSPTGLGGSPLHF	TGTGCCAGCAGCCCTACCGGCCTAGGGGGATCACCCCTCCACTTT
NA	NA	TRBJ2-2	TRBV6-5	CASSYTGGNTGELFF	TGTGCCAGCAGTTACACGGGGGGCAACACCGGGGAGCTGTTTTTT
TRBD1	few	TRBJ2-5	TRBV29-1	CSVSKGTEEEQYF	TGCAGCGTATCAAAAGGGACAGAGGAGGAGCAGTACTTC
NA	few	TRBJ2-3	TRBV30	CAWSAEGGLGDTQYF	TGTGCCTGGAGTGCGGAGGGGGGGCTTGGAGATACGCAGTATTTT
TRBD2	NA	TRBJ2-1	TRBV7-9	CASSLTSGGFNEQFF	TGTGCCAGCAGCTTGACTAGCGGGGGGTTCAATGAGCAGTTCTTC
TRBD1	NA	TRBJ2-7	TRBV10-2	CASRSGTGDYEQYF	TGCGCCAGCAGGTCCGGGACAGGGGACTACGAGCAGTACTTC
NA	few	TRBJ1-5	TRBV7-2	CASSLTGLNQPQHF	TGTGCCAGCAGTCTCACGGGCCTAAATCAGCCCCAGCATTTT
NA	many	TRBJ1-2	TRBV7-2	CASRRQAGNYGYTF	TGTGCCAGCAGAAGACAGGCAGGGAACTATGGCTACACCTTC
TRBD1	NA	TRBJ1-2	TRBV5-1	CASSLVGGDGYTF	TGCGCCAGCAGCTTGGTAGGGGGCGATGGCTACACCTTC
TRBD1	NA	TRBJ2-5	TRBV10-3	CATGTGGETQYF	TGTGCCACCGGGACAGGGGGAGAGACCCAGTACTTC
TRBD1	NA	TRBJ1-3	TRBV25-1	CASSEQGDSGNTIYF	TGTGCCAGCAGTGAACAGGGGGACTCTGGAAACACCATATATTTT
TRBD1	few	TRBJ1-6	TRBV11-2	CASSLLVRDRGNSPLHF	TGTGCCAGCAGCCTGTTGGTCCGGGACAGGGGTAATTCACCCCTCCACTTT
TRBD1	few	TRBJ2-5	TRBV7-6	CASSPRQGQETQYF	TGTGCCAGCAGCCCCAGACAGGGGCAAGAGACCCAGTACTTC
TRBD2	NA	TRBJ2-1	TRBV7-2	CASSLGKGLAGRNEQFF	TGTGCCAGCAGCTTAGGAAAGGGACTAGCGGGGCGCAATGAGCAGTTCTTC
NA	few	TRBJ2-5	TRBV7-2	CASSFAGSETQYF	TGTGCCAGCAGCTTTGCGGGTTCAGAGACCCAGTACTTC
NA	few	TRBJ2-1	TRBV28	CASGLGGANEQFF	TGTGCCAGCGGACTTGGGGGGGCTAATGAGCAGTTCTTC
NA	few	TRBJ2-2	TRBV5-1	CASSLEEGAGELFF	TGCGCCAGCAGCTTGGAAGAGGGGGCCGGGGAGCTGTTTTTT
NA	NA	TRBJ2-3	TRBV5-6	CASSVELGTQYF	TGTGCCAGCAGCGTAGAGCTGGGGACGCAGTATTTT
NA	NA	TRBJ2-7	TRBV7-2	CASSASSGNYEQYF	TGTGCCAGCAGCGCCTCCTCGGGGAACTACGAGCAGTACTTC
NA	NA	TRBJ1-4	TRBV5-1	CASSLEGGDEKLFF	TGCGCCAGCAGCTTGGAAGGAGGGGATGAAAAACTGTTTTTT
NA	NA	TRBJ2-3	TRBV29-1	CSANRADTDTQYF	TGCAGCGCGAACAGAGCAGACACAGATACGCAGTATTTT
NA	few	TRBJ2-5	TRBV9	CASSPQIGETQYF	TGTGCCAGCAGCCCGCAAATCGGGGAGACCCAGTACTTC
TRBD2	many	TRBJ2-5	TRBV28	CASSSWTSGVETQYF	TGTGCCAGCAGTTCTTGGACTAGCGGGGTGGAGACCCAGTACTTC
NA	NA	TRBJ1-1	TRBV28	CASSFGWRNTEAFF	TGTGCCAGCAGTTTTGGGTGGAGGAACACTGAAGCTTTCTTT
NA	many	TRBJ2-1	TRBV11-2	CASSPVTGEDEQFF	TGTGCCAGCAGCCCCGTCACCGGGGAAGATGAGCAGTTCTTC
NA	few	TRBJ1-2	TRBV4-1	CASSQDTGPTYYGYTF	TGCGCCAGCAGCCAAGATACAGGGCCGACTTACTATGGCTACACCTTC
TRBD2	NA	TRBJ2-1	TRBV9	CASSPLGGENNEQFF	TGTGCCAGCAGCCCCTTGGGGGGGGAAAACAATGAGCAGTTCTTC